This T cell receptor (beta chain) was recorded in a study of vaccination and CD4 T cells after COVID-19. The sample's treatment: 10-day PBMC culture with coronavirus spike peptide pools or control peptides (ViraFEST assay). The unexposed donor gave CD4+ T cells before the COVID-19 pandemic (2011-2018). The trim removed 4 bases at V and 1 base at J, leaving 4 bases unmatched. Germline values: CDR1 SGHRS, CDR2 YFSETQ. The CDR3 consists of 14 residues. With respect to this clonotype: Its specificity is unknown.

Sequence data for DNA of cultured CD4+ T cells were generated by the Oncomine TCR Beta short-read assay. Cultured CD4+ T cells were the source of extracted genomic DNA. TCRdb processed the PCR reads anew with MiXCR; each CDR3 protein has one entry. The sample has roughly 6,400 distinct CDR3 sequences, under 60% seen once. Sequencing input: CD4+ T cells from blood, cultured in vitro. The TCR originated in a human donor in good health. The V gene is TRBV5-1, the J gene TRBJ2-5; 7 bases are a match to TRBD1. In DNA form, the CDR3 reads TGCGCCAGCAGCCTGCGGACAGGCCAAGAGACCCAGTACTTC. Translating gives CASSLRTGQETQYF.